Listed below are T cell receptor beta chains from one sample, sequenced in a study of T-cell memory formation after mild COVID-19. TCRdb itself ran the 5' RACE reads through MiXCR, one entry per CDR3 protein. The repertoire consists of fewer than 450,000 distinct CDR3 sequences, with less than 25% occurring once and the leading ten covering around 9.5%. The specimen sequenced was PBMCs or a T cell subset sorted from them (not recorded which). These receptors were taken from an adult woman who had mild COVID-19 (a few samples of this study predate the infection). Cell type and time point are not known. CDR3s include the opening cysteine and the closing phenylalanine or tryptophan. A D gene is named only where the DNA matches it firmly. Rows give clone size only sometimes, using once, few, many, or a class for an expanded clone.

abundance: NA; j_gene: TRBJ2-1; v_gene: TRBV6-5; d_gene: NA; CDR3nt: TGTGCCAGCAGTTCGCGGGGGCCGAGCTCCTACAATGAGCAGTTCTTC; CDR3aa: CASSSRGPSSYNEQFF
abundance: NA; j_gene: TRBJ2-3; v_gene: TRBV7-8; d_gene: TRBD2; CDR3nt: TGTGCCAGCAGCTTAGCGAGACTAGCGGGAAGGTATACGCAGTATTTT; CDR3aa: CASSLARLAGRYTQYF
abundance: NA; j_gene: TRBJ2-7; v_gene: TRBV9; d_gene: TRBD1; CDR3nt: TGTGCCAGCAGCCCATGGGACAGCTCCTACGAGCAGTACTTC; CDR3aa: CASSPWDSSYEQYF
abundance: NA; j_gene: TRBJ2-7; v_gene: TRBV19; d_gene: TRBD2; CDR3nt: TGTGCCAGTAGTAAAAAAGGACTAGCTTCACCCTACGAGCAGTACTTC; CDR3aa: CASSKKGLASPYEQYF
abundance: NA; j_gene: TRBJ1-4; v_gene: TRBV2; d_gene: NA; CDR3nt: TGTGCCAGCAGTTCCTACGGCATAGCTAATGAAAAACTGTTTTTT; CDR3aa: CASSSYGIANEKLFF
abundance: NA; j_gene: TRBJ1-1; v_gene: TRBV7-2; d_gene: TRBD1; CDR3nt: TGTGCCAGCAGCTTAGGGGGGGACAGAGAAAACACTGAAGCTTTCTTT; CDR3aa: CASSLGGDRENTEAFF
abundance: NA; j_gene: TRBJ2-1; v_gene: TRBV20-1; d_gene: NA; CDR3nt: TGCAGTGCTAGAGGTTCCGGGATTATCGGGCACAATGAGCAGTTCTTC; CDR3aa: CSARGSGIIGHNEQFF
abundance: few; j_gene: TRBJ2-1; v_gene: TRBV7-2; d_gene: TRBD2; CDR3nt: TGTGCCAGCAGCACCCGACTAGCGGGGGAGCAGTTCTTC; CDR3aa: CASSTRLAGEQFF
abundance: NA; j_gene: TRBJ2-7; v_gene: TRBV3-1; d_gene: TRBD2; CDR3nt: TGTGCCAGCAGCCAGGGACTATACCTGCCCCTCTACGAGCAGTACTTC; CDR3aa: CASSQGLYLPLYEQYF
abundance: NA; j_gene: TRBJ1-5; v_gene: TRBV4-2; d_gene: NA; CDR3nt: TGTGCCAGCAGCCAAGACCTTTGGAAGCCCCAGCATTTT; CDR3aa: CASSQDLWKPQHF
abundance: NA; j_gene: TRBJ2-3; v_gene: TRBV5-1; d_gene: TRBD2; CDR3nt: TGCGCCAGCAGCCCTCCAGGACTAGCGGGGGGAGATACGCAGTATTTT; CDR3aa: CASSPPGLAGGDTQYF
abundance: NA; j_gene: TRBJ2-3; v_gene: TRBV6-2/TRBV6-3; d_gene: NA; CDR3nt: TGTGCCAGCAGCCCCAGCTTAGTAACAGATACGCAGTATTTT; CDR3aa: CASSPSLVTDTQYF
abundance: few; j_gene: TRBJ1-1; v_gene: TRBV27; d_gene: NA; CDR3nt: TGTGCCAGCAGTTTAGGCGGCGGATTGAACACTGAAGCTTTCTTT; CDR3aa: CASSLGGGLNTEAFF
abundance: NA; j_gene: TRBJ2-7; v_gene: TRBV4-1; d_gene: NA; CDR3nt: TGCGCCAGCAGCCAAGGGTCCCAGGGCCCCCCCTACGAGCAGTACTTC; CDR3aa: CASSQGSQGPPYEQYF
abundance: NA; j_gene: TRBJ1-1; v_gene: TRBV10-2; d_gene: NA; CDR3nt: TGCGCCAGCAGCCCCGGAGGAGGCGCTGAAGCTTTCTTT; CDR3aa: CASSPGGGAEAFF
abundance: NA; j_gene: TRBJ2-1; v_gene: TRBV6-5; d_gene: TRBD2; CDR3nt: TGTGCCAGCAGTTACCGTCGGTCGGGACTAGACGCCCACAATGAGCAGTTCTTC; CDR3aa: CASSYRRSGLDAHNEQFF
abundance: NA; j_gene: TRBJ2-7; v_gene: TRBV6-2/TRBV6-3; d_gene: TRBD1; CDR3nt: TGTGCCAGCAGTTACGCGGGGACAGGGGGTGCCGAGCAGTACTTC; CDR3aa: CASSYAGTGGAEQYF
abundance: NA; j_gene: TRBJ2-7; v_gene: TRBV19; d_gene: NA; CDR3nt: TGTGCCAGTAGCCCGGGGCCATCAGGGGCGGCCTACGAGCAGTACTTC; CDR3aa: CASSPGPSGAAYEQYF
abundance: few; j_gene: TRBJ2-1; v_gene: TRBV29-1; d_gene: TRBD1; CDR3nt: TGCAGCGGGCAACAGGGGGCCGGCTACAATGAGCAGTTCTTC; CDR3aa: CSGQQGAGYNEQFF
abundance: NA; j_gene: TRBJ2-1; v_gene: TRBV6-5; d_gene: TRBD2; CDR3nt: TGTGCCAGCCGCGGAGGACTAGTCGATGAGCAGTTCTTC; CDR3aa: CASRGGLVDEQFF
abundance: NA; j_gene: TRBJ2-1; v_gene: TRBV12-3/TRBV12-4; d_gene: TRBD2; CDR3nt: TGTGCCAGCATTCCGGGACTAGCGAATAATGAGCAGTTCTTC; CDR3aa: CASIPGLANNEQFF
abundance: NA; j_gene: TRBJ2-7; v_gene: TRBV30; d_gene: NA; CDR3nt: TGTGCCTGGAGTGTAGGGGGGTCTACTGGGGAGCAGTACTTC; CDR3aa: CAWSVGGSTGEQYF
abundance: NA; j_gene: TRBJ1-4; v_gene: TRBV7-9; d_gene: NA; CDR3nt: TGTGCCAGCAGCTTACACGGACCGAATGAAAAACTGTTTTTT; CDR3aa: CASSLHGPNEKLFF
abundance: many; j_gene: TRBJ2-2; v_gene: TRBV4-2; d_gene: NA; CDR3nt: TGTGCCAGCAGCCAACCGAACACCGGGGAGCTGTTTTTT; CDR3aa: CASSQPNTGELFF
abundance: NA; j_gene: TRBJ2-1; v_gene: TRBV27; d_gene: TRBD2; CDR3nt: TGTGCCAGCAGTTTCGACGGGAGGTTTGTCGATGAGCAGTTCTTC; CDR3aa: CASSFDGRFVDEQFF
abundance: NA; j_gene: TRBJ2-1; v_gene: TRBV6-5; d_gene: NA; CDR3nt: TGTGCCAGCAGGAACCCTGTGAATGAGCAGTTCTTC; CDR3aa: CASRNPVNEQFF
abundance: many; j_gene: TRBJ2-5; v_gene: TRBV3-1; d_gene: NA; CDR3nt: TGTGCCAGCAGCCAAAGAGGGGAGACCCAGTACTTC; CDR3aa: CASSQRGETQYF
abundance: NA; j_gene: TRBJ2-3; v_gene: TRBV4-1; d_gene: NA; CDR3nt: TGCGCCAGCAGCCCATATACAGGGAAATTTTCTGCAGATACGCAGTATTTT; CDR3aa: CASSPYTGKFSADTQYF